This T cell receptor (beta chain) originates from a study of CD8 T cells in ankylosing spondylitis. The study's findings and limits: As for the disease-linked clones, they showed a CD8+ phenotype and occurred at relatively low frequencies in peripheral blood. Reported data indicate significant enrichment of disease-linked clones within matched ankylosing spondylitis synovial fluid. About 8 highly homologous variants made up a TCR beta motif, and this motif appeared characteristic of ankylosing spondylitis blood.

The TCR beta libraries were generated through quantitative 5'-RACE incorporating molecular barcodes. TCRdb re-derived calls from the 5' RACE reads in MiXCR, one entry per CDR3 protein. The table includes around 340,000 distinct CDR3 sequences, roughly 20% detected once. The table lists this clonotype with a few counts. Its target is unknown. The CDR3 has 18 residues. Germline values: CDR1 LGHDT, CDR2 YNNKEL (reference sequence). The V gene lost 0 bases and the J gene lost 6 bases, with 23 bases spanning the gap. Sequencing input: blood, either unsorted or a sorted T cell fraction (not recorded which). This receptor was identified in a male donor with ankylosing spondylitis or in good health (not recorded which). The gene calls are TRBV3-1 and TRBJ1-2; D ambiguous. The CDR3: CASSQEVGPVLLTDGYTF. The CDR3 DNA is TGTGCCAGCAGCCAAGAGGTAGGACCGGTCCTCCTCACTGATGGCTACACCTTC.